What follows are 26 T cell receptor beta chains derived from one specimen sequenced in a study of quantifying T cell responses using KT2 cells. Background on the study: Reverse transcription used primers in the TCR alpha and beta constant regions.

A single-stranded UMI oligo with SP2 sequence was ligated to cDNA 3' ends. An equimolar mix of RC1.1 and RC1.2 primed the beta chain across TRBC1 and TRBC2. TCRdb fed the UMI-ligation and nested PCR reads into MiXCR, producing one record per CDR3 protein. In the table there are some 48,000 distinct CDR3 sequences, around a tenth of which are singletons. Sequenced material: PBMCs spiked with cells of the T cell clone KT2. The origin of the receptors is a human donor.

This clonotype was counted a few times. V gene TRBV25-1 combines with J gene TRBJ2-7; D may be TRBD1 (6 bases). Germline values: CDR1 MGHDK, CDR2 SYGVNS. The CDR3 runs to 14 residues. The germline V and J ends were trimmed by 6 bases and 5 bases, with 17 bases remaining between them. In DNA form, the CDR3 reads TGTGCCAGCAGGGAGACAGGAGTTGGGAACGAGCAGTACTTC. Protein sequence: CASRETGVGNEQYF.

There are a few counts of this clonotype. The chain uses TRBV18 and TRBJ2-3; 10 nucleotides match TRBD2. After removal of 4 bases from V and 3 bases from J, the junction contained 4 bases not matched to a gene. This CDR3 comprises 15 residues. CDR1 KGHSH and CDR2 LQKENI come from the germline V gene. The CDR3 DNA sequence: TGTGCCAGCTCACTGAGGACTAGCGGTACAGATACGCAGTATTTT. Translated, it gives CASSLRTSGTDTQYF.

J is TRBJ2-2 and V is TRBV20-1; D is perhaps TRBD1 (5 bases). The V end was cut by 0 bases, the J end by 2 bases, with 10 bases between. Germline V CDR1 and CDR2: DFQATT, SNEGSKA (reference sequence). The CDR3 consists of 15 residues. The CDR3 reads CSARDPGFNTGELFF. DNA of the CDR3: TGCAGTGCTAGAGATCCAGGGTTCAACACCGGGGAGCTGTTTTTT.

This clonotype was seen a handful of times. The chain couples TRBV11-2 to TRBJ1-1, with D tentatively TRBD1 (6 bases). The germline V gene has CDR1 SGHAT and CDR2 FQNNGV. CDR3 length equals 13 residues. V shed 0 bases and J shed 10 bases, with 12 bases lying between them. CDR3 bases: TGTGCCAGCAGCTTAGATTTCAGGGGTGTAGCTTTCTTT. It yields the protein CASSLDFRGVAFF.

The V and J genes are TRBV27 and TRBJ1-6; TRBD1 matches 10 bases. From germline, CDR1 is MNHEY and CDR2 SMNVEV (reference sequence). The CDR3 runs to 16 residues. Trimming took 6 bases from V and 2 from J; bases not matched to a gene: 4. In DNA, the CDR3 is TGTGCCAGCAGGGGACAGGGGCTAACCTATAATTCACCCCTCCACTTT. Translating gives CASRGQGLTYNSPLHF.

In DNA form, the CDR3 reads TGCGCCAGCAGCTTGGCCAAGGTCACTGAAGCTTTCTTT. This gives the protein CASSLAKVTEAFF. This chain joins TRBV5-1 and TRBJ1-1; D gene unclear. Per germline, CDR1 SGHRS and CDR2 YFSETQ. The V end lost 0 bases, the J end lost 4 bases, and 7 bases lay between the germline ends. The CDR3 runs 13 residues.

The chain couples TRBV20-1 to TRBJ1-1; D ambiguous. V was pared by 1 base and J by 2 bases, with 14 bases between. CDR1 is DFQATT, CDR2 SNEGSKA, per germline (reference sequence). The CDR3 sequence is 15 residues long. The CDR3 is CSARGQAGLNTEAFF. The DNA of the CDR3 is TGCAGTGCTAGAGGTCAAGCAGGACTAAACACTGAAGCTTTCTTT.

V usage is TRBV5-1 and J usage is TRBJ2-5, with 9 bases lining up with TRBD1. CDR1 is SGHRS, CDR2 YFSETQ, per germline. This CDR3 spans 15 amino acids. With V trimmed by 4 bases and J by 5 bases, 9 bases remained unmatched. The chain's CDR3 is CASSRGQGTDETQYF. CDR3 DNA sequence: TGCGCCAGCAGCCGCGGACAGGGGACGGATGAGACCCAGTACTTC.

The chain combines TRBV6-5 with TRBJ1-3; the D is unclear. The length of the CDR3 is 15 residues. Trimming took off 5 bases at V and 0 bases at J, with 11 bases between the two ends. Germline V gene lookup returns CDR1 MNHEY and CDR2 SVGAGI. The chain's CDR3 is CASSQDLSSGNTIYF. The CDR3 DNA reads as TGTGCCAGCAGTCAGGACCTGAGCTCTGGAAACACCATATATTTT.

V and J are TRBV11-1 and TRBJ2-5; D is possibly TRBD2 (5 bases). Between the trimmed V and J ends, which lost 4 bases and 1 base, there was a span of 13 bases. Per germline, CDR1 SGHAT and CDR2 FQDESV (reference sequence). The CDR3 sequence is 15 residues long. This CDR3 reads CASSSPYSGQETQYF. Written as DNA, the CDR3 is TGTGCCAGCAGCTCCCCCTACAGCGGCCAAGAGACCCAGTACTTC.

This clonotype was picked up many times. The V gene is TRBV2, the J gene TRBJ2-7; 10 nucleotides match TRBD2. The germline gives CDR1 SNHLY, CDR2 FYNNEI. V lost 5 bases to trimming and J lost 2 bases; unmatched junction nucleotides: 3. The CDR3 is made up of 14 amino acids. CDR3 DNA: TGTGCCAGCAGTACTAGCGGGACCACCTACGAGCAGTACTTC. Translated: CASSTSGTTYEQYF.

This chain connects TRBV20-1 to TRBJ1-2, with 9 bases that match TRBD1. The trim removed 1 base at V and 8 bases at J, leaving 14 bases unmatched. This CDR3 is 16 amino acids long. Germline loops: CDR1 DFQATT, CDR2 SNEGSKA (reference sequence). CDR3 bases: TGCAGTGCTAGAGGTTTCGAAAAGGGACAGGGCTACGGCTACACCTTC. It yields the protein CSARGFEKGQGYGYTF.

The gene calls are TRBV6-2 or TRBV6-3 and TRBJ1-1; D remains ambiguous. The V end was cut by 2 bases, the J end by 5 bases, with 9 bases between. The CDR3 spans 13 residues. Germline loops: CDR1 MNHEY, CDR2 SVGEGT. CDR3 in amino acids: CASSYEWRTEAFF. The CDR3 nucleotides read TGTGCCAGCAGTTACGAGTGGAGGACTGAAGCTTTCTTT.

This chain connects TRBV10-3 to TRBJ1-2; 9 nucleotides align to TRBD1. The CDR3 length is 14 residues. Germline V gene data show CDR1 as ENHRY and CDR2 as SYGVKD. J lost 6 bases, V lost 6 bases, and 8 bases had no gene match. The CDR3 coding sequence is TGTGCCATCAGGGAACAGGGGGCCGAACATGGCTACACCTTC. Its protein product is CAIREQGAEHGYTF.

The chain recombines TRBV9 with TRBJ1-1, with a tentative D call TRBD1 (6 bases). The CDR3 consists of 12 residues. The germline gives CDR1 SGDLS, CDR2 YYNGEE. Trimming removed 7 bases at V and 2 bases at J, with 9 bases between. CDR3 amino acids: CASVGANTEAFF. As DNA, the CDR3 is TGTGCCAGCGTGGGGGCAAACACTGAAGCTTTCTTT. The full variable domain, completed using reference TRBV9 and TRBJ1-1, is DSGVTQTPKHLITATGQRVTLRCSPRSGDLSVYWYQQSLDQGLQFLIQYYNGEERAKGNILERFSAQQFPDLHSELNLSSLELGDSALYFCASVGANTEAFFGQGTRLTVV.

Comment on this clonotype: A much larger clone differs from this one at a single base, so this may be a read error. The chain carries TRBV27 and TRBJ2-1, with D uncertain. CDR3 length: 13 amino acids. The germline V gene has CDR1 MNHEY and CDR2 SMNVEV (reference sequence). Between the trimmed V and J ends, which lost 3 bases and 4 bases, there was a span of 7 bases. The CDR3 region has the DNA TGTGCCAGCAGTTTCGCGCGGTACAATGAGCAGTTCTTC. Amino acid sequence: CASSFARYNEQFF.

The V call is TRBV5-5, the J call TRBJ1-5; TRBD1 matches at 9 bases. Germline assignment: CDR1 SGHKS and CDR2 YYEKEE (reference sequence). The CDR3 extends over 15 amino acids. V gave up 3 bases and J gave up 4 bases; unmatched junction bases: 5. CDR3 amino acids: CASSWGDRGNQPQHF. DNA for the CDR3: TGTGCCAGCAGCTGGGGTGACAGGGGGAATCAGCCCCAGCATTTT.

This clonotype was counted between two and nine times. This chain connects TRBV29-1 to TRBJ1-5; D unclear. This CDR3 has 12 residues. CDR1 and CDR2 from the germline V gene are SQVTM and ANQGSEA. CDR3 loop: CYAQDSNQPQHF. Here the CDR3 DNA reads TGCTACGCTCAGGATAGCAATCAGCCCCAGCATTTT.

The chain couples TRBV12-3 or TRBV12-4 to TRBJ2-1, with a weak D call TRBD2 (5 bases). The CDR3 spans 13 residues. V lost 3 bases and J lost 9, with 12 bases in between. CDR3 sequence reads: CASSLGEGSEQFF. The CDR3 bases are TGTGCCAGCAGTTTGGGAGAGGGTAGTGAGCAGTTCTTC.

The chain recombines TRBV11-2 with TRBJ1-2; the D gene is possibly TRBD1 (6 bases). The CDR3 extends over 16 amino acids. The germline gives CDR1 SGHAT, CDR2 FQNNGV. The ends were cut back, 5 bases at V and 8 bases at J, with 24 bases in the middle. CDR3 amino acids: CASSKGFGQGSFGYTF. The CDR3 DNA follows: TGTGCCAGCAGCAAGGGGTTTGGGCAGGGGTCGTTCGGCTACACCTTC.

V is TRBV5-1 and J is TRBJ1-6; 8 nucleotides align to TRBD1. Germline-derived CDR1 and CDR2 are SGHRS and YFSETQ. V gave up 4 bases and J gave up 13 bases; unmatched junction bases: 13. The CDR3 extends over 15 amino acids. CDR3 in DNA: TGCGCCAGCAGCCCAACCGGGACAGGTATAATTCCCCTCCACTTT. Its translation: CASSPTGTGIIPLHF.

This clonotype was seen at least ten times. Here the CDR3 reads CSVALAGGPYQETQYF. The DNA for the CDR3 is TGCAGCGTTGCTCTAGCGGGGGGACCGTACCAAGAGACCCAGTACTTC. The chain is built from TRBV29-1 and TRBJ2-5; 11 nucleotides match TRBD2. Germline-derived CDR1 and CDR2 are SQVTM and ANQGSEA. Trimming removed 4 bases from V and 0 bases from J; junction bases left unmatched: 7. The CDR3 runs 16 residues. Using reference TRBV29-1 and TRBJ2-5 for the parts outside the CDR3, the full variable domain is SAVISQKPSRDICQRGTSLTIQCQVDSQVTMMFWYRQQPGQSLTLIATANQGSEATYESGFVIDKFPISRPNLTFSTLTVSNMSPEDSSIYLCSVALAGGPYQETQYFGPGTRLLVL.

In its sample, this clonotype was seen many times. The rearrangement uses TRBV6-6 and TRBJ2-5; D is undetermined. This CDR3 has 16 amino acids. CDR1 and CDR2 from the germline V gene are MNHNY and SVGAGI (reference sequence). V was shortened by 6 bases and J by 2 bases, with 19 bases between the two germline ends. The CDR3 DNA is TGTGCCAGCAGCACATCCTTGTCGGAAATGCAAGAGACCCAGTACTTC. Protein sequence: CASSTSLSEMQETQYF.

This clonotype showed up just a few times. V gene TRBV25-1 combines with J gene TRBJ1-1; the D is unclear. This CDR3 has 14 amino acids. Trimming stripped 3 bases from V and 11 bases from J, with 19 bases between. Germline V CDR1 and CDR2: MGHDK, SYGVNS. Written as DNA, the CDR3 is TGTGCCAGCAGTGACTCCGGGAGCCCCGTAAGGGCTTTCTTT. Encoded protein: CASSDSGSPVRAFF.

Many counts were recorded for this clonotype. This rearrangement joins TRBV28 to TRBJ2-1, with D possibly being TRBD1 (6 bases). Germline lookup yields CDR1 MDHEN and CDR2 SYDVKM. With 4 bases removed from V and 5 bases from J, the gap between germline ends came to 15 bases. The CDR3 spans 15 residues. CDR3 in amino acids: CASSSTRGPNNEQFF. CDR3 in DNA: TGTGCCAGCAGTTCGACCAGGGGCCCGAACAATGAGCAGTTCTTC. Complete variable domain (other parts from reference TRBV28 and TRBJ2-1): DVKVTQSSRYLVKRTGEKVFLECVQDMDHENMFWYRQDPGLGLRLIYFSYDVKMKEKGDIPEGYSVSREKKERFSLILESASTNQTSMYLCASSSTRGPNNEQFFGPGTRLTVL.

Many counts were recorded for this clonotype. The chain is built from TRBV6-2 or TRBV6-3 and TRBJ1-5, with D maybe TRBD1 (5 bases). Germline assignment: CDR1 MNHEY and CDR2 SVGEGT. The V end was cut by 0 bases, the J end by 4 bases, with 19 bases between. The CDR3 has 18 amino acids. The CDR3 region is CASSYSMGRGGENQPQHF. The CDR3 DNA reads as TGTGCCAGCAGTTACTCGATGGGGCGCGGGGGGGAAAATCAGCCCCAGCATTTT.